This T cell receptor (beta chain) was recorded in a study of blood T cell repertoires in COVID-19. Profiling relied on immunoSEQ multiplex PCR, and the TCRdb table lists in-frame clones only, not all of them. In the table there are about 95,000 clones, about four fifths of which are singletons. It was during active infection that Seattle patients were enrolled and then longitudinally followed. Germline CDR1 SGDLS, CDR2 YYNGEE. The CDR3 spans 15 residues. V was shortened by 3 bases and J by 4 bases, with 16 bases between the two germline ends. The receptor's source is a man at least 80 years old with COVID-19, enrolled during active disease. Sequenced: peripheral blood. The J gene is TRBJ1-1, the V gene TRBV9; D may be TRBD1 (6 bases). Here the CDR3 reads CASSGQTGGGTEAFF. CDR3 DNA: TGTGCCAGCAGCGGACAGACAGGCGGAGGCACTGAAGCTTTCTTT.